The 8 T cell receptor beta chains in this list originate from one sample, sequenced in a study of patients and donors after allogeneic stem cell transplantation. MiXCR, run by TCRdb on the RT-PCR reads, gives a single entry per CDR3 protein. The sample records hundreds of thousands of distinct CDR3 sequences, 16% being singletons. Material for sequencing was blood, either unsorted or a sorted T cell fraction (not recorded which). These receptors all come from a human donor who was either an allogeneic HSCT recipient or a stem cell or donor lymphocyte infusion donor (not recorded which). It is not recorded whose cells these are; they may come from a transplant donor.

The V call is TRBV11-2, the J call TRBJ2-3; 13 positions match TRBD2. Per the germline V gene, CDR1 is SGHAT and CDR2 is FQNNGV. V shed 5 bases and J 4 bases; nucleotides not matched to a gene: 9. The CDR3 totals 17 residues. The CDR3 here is CASSPGTSGATADTQYF. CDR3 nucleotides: TGTGCCAGCAGCCCTGGGACTAGCGGGGCCACCGCAGATACGCAGTATTTT.

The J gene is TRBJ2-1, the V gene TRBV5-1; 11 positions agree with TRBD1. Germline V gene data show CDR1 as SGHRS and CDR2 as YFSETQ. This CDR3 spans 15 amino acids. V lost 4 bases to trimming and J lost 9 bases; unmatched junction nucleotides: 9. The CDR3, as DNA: TGCGCCAGCAGCGCCGGGACAGGGGGTGGTGGTGAGCAGTTCTTC. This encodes CASSAGTGGGGEQFF.

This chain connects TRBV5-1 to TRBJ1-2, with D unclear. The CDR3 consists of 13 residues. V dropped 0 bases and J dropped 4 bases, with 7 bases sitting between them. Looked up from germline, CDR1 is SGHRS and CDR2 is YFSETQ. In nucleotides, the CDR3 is TGCGCCAGCAGCTTGGACACCCCCTATGGCTACACCTTC. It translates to CASSLDTPYGYTF.

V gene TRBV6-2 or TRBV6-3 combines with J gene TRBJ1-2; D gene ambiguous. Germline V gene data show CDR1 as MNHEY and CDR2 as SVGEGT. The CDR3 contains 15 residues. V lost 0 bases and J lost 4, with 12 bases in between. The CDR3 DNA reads TGTGCCAGCAGTTACTCGAGGCATGTGGGCTATGGCTACACCTTC. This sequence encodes CASSYSRHVGYGYTF.

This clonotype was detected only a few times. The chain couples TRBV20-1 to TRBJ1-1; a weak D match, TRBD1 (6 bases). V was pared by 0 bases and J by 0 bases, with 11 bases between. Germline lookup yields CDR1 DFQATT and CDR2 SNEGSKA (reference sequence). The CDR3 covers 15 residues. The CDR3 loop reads CSARDFTGMNTEAFF. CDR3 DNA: TGCAGTGCTAGAGATTTTACAGGGATGAACACTGAAGCTTTCTTT.

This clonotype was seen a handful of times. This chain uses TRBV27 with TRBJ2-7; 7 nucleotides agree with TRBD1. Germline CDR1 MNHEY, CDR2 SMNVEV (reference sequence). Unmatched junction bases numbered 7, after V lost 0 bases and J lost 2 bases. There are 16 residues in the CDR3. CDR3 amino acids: CASSLSQGNLPYEQYF. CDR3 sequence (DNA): TGTGCCAGCAGTTTATCACAGGGGAATCTACCCTACGAGCAGTACTTC.

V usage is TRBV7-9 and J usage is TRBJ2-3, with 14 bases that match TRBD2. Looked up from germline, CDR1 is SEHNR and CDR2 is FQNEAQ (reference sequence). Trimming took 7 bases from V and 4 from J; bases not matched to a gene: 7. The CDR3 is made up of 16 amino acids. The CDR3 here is CASTLGLAGVADTQYF. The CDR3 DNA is TGTGCCAGCACCCTGGGACTAGCGGGAGTCGCAGATACGCAGTATTTT.

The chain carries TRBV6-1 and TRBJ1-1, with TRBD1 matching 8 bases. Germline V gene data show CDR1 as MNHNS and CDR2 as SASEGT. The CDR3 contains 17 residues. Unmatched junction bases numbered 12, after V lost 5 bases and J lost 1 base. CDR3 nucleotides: TGTGCCAGCAGTAGAAGGACAGGGCTGGGTACGAACACTGAAGCTTTCTTT. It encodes CASSRRTGLGTNTEAFF.